The subject of this entry is one T cell receptor beta chain. Between the trimmed V and J ends, which lost 1 base and 3 bases, there was a span of 9 bases. CDR1 is MGHRA and CDR2 is YSYEKL in the germline V gene. The CDR3 length is 14 residues. The data were obtained in a study of blood T cell repertoires in COVID-19. Measured with immunoSEQ multiplex PCR; TCRdb has only the in-frame clones, and not every one. The table records some 140,000 clones, 65% to 85% of them present only once. The origin of this receptor is a woman older than 75 with acute or convalescent COVID-19. The chain employs TRBV4-1 and TRBJ2-5; maybe TRBD1 (6 bases). The sequencing sample was made of peripheral blood. The CDR3 sequence: CASSQGTAEETQYF. The CDR3 region has the DNA TGCGCCAGCAGCCAAGGGACAGCCGAAGAGACCCAGTACTTC.